One and the same sample provided the 22 T cell receptor beta chains below, sequenced in a study of blood T cell repertoires in COVID-19. Profiled with immunoSEQ multiplex PCR; TCRdb holds only in-frame clones, not every one. The repertoire includes about 360,000 clones, around 87% of them detected once, and over 2.5% sits in the top ten. Sequenced material: peripheral blood. The receptors stem from a human donor in a cohort sampled during active COVID-19.

The chain recombines TRBV7-8 with TRBJ1-1; 10 bases are shared with TRBD1. CDR3 length equals 15 residues. Germline CDR1 is SGHVS and CDR2 is FQNEAQ. V shed 1 base, J shed 3 bases, and the junction held 2 bases outside the gene matches. CDR3 in amino acids: CASSLGQGADTEAFF. The CDR3 bases are TGTGCCAGCAGCTTAGGACAGGGGGCGGACACTGAAGCTTTCTTT.

V usage is TRBV15 and J usage is TRBJ2-3, with 7 bases aligning to TRBD1. The J segment lost 0 bases and the V segment lost 1 base, leaving 7 bases of the junction unmatched. Germline CDR1 reads LNHNV; CDR2 reads YYDKDF (reference sequence). The CDR3 is 17 residues long. The CDR3 region has the DNA TGTGCCACCAGCAGAGTATTGGGACAGAGTAGCACAGATACGCAGTATTTT. Residues: CATSRVLGQSSTDTQYF.

The V call is TRBV4-1, the J call TRBJ2-1; no reliable D call. Per germline, CDR1 MGHRA and CDR2 YSYEKL. The CDR3 has 15 residues. Trimming removed 4 bases at V and 6 bases at J, with 16 bases between. DNA of the CDR3: TGCGCCAGCAGCCCTCACTTCGCCCCGGGCAATGAGCAGTTCTTC. Its translation: CASSPHFAPGNEQFF.

The rearrangement uses TRBV19 and TRBJ1-2; 8 bases line up with TRBD1. Losses at the gene ends were 7 bases for V and 4 bases for J; bases not matched to a gene: 11. This CDR3 has 15 residues. Looked up from germline, CDR1 is LNHDA and CDR2 is SQIVND (reference sequence). Here the CDR3 reads CASTLRQGMGYGYTF. The CDR3 region has the DNA TGTGCCAGTACCCTTCGACAGGGGATGGGCTATGGCTACACCTTC.

The V call is TRBV28, the J call TRBJ1-1, with 8 bases lining up with TRBD1. The CDR3 covers 16 residues. Germline CDR1 reads MDHEN; CDR2 reads SYDVKM. Trimming at V came to 4 bases and at J to 3 bases, leaving 10 bases not matched to a gene. CDR3 amino acids: CASSSPRTGIHTEAFF. CDR3 nucleotides: TGTGCCAGCAGTTCTCCACGGACAGGGATTCACACTGAAGCTTTCTTT.

This chain links TRBV20-1 with TRBJ2-7, with no clear D. V lost 3 bases, J lost 3 bases, and 6 bases lay in between. The CDR3 totals 11 residues. The germline CDR1 and CDR2 sequences are DFQATT and SNEGSKA (reference sequence). CDR3 DNA sequence: TGCAGTGCTAGTACCAGCTACGAGCAGTACTTC. It yields the protein CSASTSYEQYF.

The genes are TRBV9 and TRBJ2-1; 8 bases line up with TRBD2. The CDR3 has 15 amino acids. V lost 4 bases to trimming and J lost 9 bases; unmatched junction nucleotides: 12. Germline assignment: CDR1 SGDLS and CDR2 YYNGEE. The CDR3 nucleotides read TGTGCCAGCAGCACATATGGGACTAGTGGGATTGAGCAGTTCTTC. It yields the protein CASSTYGTSGIEQFF.

This clone was seen a single time. Other nucleotide sequences in the sample specify the same CDR3. The chain carries TRBV10-2 and TRBJ1-1; D is unresolved. Germline V gene sequence: CDR1 WSHSY, CDR2 SAAADI. V lost 4 bases and J 4 bases, leaving 10 bases between the germline ends. The CDR3 is 13 amino acids. The CDR3 reads CASSGEGGTEAFF. The DNA of the CDR3 is TGCGCCAGCAGTGGGGAGGGTGGCACTGAAGCTTTCTTT.

This sequence joins TRBV6-1 and TRBJ1-6, with a weak D call TRBD1 (5 bases). The CDR3 runs 17 residues. Germline CDR1 MNHNS, CDR2 SASEGT. The V end was cut by 0 bases, the J end by 10 bases, with 19 bases between. The CDR3 reads CASSEARQGTAGSPLHF. The CDR3 DNA reads TGTGCCAGCAGTGAAGCGCGGCAGGGAACTGCGGGGTCACCCCTCCACTTT.

This rearrangement joins TRBV30 to TRBJ1-1; D is unclear. V lost 3 bases, J lost 3 bases, and 14 bases lay in between. CDR1 and CDR2 from the germline V gene are GTSNPN and SVGIG (reference sequence). This CDR3 region has 14 residues. The CDR3 DNA sequence: TGTGCCTGGAGGCCGGACTACCGGGACACTGAAGCTTTCTTT. Protein product: CAWRPDYRDTEAFF. Supplemented by reference TRBV30 and TRBJ1-1, the full variable domain reads SQTIHQWPATLVQPVGSPLSLECTVEGTSNPNLYWYRQAAGRGLQLLFYSVGIGQISSEVPQNLSASRPQDRQFILSSKKLLLSDSGFYLCAWRPDYRDTEAFFGQGTRLTVV.

This clone came up a few times. The J gene is TRBJ2-1, the V gene TRBV2; 7 nucleotides align to TRBD1. Germline V gene lookup returns CDR1 SNHLY and CDR2 FYNNEI. The CDR3 totals 13 residues. J was trimmed by 14 bases and V by 1 base; bases with no gene match: 8. The CDR3 loop is CASSEGQGRLKFF. The CDR3 nucleotides read TGTGCCAGCAGTGAAGGACAGGGAAGGCTAAAGTTCTTC.

The rearrangement uses TRBV3-1 (or the pseudogene TRBV3-2) and TRBJ1-6, with 9 nucleotides matching TRBD1. Germline CDR1 reads LGHDT; CDR2 reads YNNKEL (reference sequence). Germline trimming cut 2 bases from V and 3 bases from J; bases unmatched to any gene: 14. The CDR3 has 20 residues. The CDR3 bases are TGTGCCAGCAGCCAAAACGGGGACAGGGACGCTCCCAGCTATAATTCACCCCTCCACTTT. Its protein product is CASSQNGDRDAPSYNSPLHF.

About this clone itself: This specimen includes other DNA sequences encoding the same CDR3. The chain couples TRBV5-6 to TRBJ1-2; 7 bases are a match to TRBD1. The CDR3 has 13 amino acids. V shed 2 bases and J 8 bases; nucleotides not matched to a gene: 6. Germline CDR1 SGHDT, CDR2 YYEEEE. CDR3 amino acids: CASSFDRARGYTF. Written as DNA, the CDR3 is TGTGCCAGCAGCTTTGACAGGGCCCGGGGCTACACCTTC.

The chain carries TRBV7-9 and TRBJ2-5; the D gene is possibly TRBD2 (5 bases). V shed 1 base and J shed 1 base, with 10 bases lying between them. The CDR3 totals 15 residues. From germline, CDR1 is SEHNR and CDR2 FQNEAQ (reference sequence). Here the CDR3 reads CASSLVASPQETQYF. In DNA, the CDR3 is TGTGCCAGCAGCTTAGTGGCTAGCCCCCAAGAGACCCAGTACTTC.

The V call is TRBV27, the J call TRBJ2-5; D perhaps matches TRBD1 (5 bases). Per the germline V gene, CDR1 is MNHEY and CDR2 is SMNVEV (reference sequence). V shed 0 bases and J shed 5 bases, with 13 bases lying between them. The CDR3 has 15 amino acids. CDR3 DNA sequence: TGTGCCAGCAGTTTATCGGTTGGGGCGCGGGAGACCCAGTACTTC. This sequence encodes CASSLSVGARETQYF.

V and J are TRBV7-8 and TRBJ1-6; D possibly corresponds to TRBD1 (6 bases). This CDR3 is built from 15 residues. V was clipped by 4 bases and J by 4 bases, with 11 bases between them. CDR1 is SGHVS, CDR2 FQNEAQ, per germline. The CDR3 loop reads CASSSDRFYNSPLHF. In DNA, the CDR3 is TGTGCCAGCAGCTCGGACAGATTTTATAATTCACCCCTCCACTTT.

The chain combines TRBV23-1 with TRBJ1-2; D possibly corresponds to TRBD1 (6 bases). TRBV23-1 has ORF status, its function being uncertain. Between the trimmed V and J ends, which lost 0 bases and 0 bases, there was a span of 14 bases. The CDR3 runs 17 residues. CDR3 loop: CASSQSEGGRANYGYTF. CDR3 sequence (DNA): TGCGCCAGCAGTCAATCCGAGGGGGGGCGAGCTAACTATGGCTACACCTTC.

The chain joins TRBV6-5 to TRBJ1-1; 8 bases fit TRBD1. CDR3 length equals 13 residues. In germline, CDR1 is MNHEY, CDR2 SVGAGI. V dropped 10 bases and J dropped 5; count of bases not matched to a gene: 9. In nucleotides, the CDR3 is TGTGCCACCACGTACAGGGGGGGTACTGAAGCTTTCTTT. As protein: CATTYRGGTEAFF.

The chain recombines TRBV19 with TRBJ1-5; possibly TRBD1 for D (6 bases). This CDR3 comprises 15 residues. The germline gives CDR1 LNHDA, CDR2 SQIVND (reference sequence). V was trimmed by 5 bases and J by 5 bases, leaving 16 bases between them. The CDR3 DNA reads as TGTGCCAGTAGTCCCGCCAGGGGTCGGGATCAGCCCCAGCATTTT. Its translation is CASSPARGRDQPQHF.

The chain combines TRBV30 with TRBJ2-2; D possibly corresponds to TRBD1 (6 bases). The CDR3 covers 14 residues. V was cut by 7 bases and J by 0 bases, with 12 bases left in between. Germline assignment: CDR1 GTSNPN and CDR2 SVGIG (reference sequence). The DNA of the CDR3 is TGTGCCTCAACCACAGGGTCGAACACCGGGGAGCTGTTTTTT. As protein: CASTTGSNTGELFF.

CDR3 in amino acids: CASSVAGVEEKLFF. As DNA, the CDR3 is TGTGCCAGCAGCGTAGCGGGGGTAGAGGAAAAACTGTTTTTT. This rearrangement joins TRBV9 to TRBJ1-4; TRBD1 might be the D (5 bases). This CDR3 comprises 14 residues. The germline V gene has CDR1 SGDLS and CDR2 YYNGEE. V was pared by 0 bases and J by 8 bases, with 11 bases between.

This sequence joins TRBV7-3 and TRBJ2-3; the D is unclear. Trimming removed 4 bases from V and 0 bases from J, with 11 bases in between. The CDR3 has 15 amino acids. Germline V CDR1 and CDR2: SGHTA, FQGTGA. The CDR3 sequence is CASSYRLGSTDTQYF. CDR3 nucleotides: TGTGCCAGCAGCTATAGACTCGGAAGCACAGATACGCAGTATTTT.